This T cell receptor beta chain emerged from a study of blood T cell repertoires in COVID-19. Study-wide background: Acute and convalescent COVID-19 specimens originated in the United States, Italy and Spain.

Trimming at V came to 8 bases and at J to 4 bases, leaving 9 bases not matched to a gene. This CDR3 spans 15 amino acids. In germline, CDR1 is LNHDA, CDR2 SQIVND (reference sequence). This clone was seen more than once but under ten times. The data were produced by immunoSEQ multiplex PCR, yet TCRdb's version contains in-frame clones alone and is incomplete. This table has approximately 470,000 clones, approximately 90% appearing once. In terms of age and location, participants ranged from about 18 to 89 years and lived in approximately 24 US areas. This sequence originates from a woman between 18 and 30 years old who had recovered from COVID-19. Material: PBMCs or T cells enriched from blood (not recorded which). The rearrangement links TRBV19 to TRBJ1-5; 9 nucleotides align to TRBD1. CDR3 sequence reads: CASSDRGRGNQPQHF. The CDR3 DNA is TGTGCCAGTTCGGACAGGGGAAGGGGAAATCAGCCCCAGCATTTT.